This T cell receptor beta chain comes out of a study of technical replicates of blood from a handful of donors. The table came from immunoSEQ multiplex PCR; TCRdb's copy has only in-frame clones and leaves some out. The repertoire holds over 65,000 clones, with around 94% as singletons. This CDR3 comprises 12 residues. Germline V CDR1 and CDR2: GTSNPN, SVGIG (reference sequence). The sequence came from a human donor in good health. The V call is TRBV30, the J call TRBJ2-7; 7 bases align to TRBD1. The sample comprised T cells isolated from PBMCs. The CDR3 nucleotides read TGTGCAACCGGGACAGTGACCTACGAGCAGTACTTC. Translating it yields CATGTVTYEQYF.